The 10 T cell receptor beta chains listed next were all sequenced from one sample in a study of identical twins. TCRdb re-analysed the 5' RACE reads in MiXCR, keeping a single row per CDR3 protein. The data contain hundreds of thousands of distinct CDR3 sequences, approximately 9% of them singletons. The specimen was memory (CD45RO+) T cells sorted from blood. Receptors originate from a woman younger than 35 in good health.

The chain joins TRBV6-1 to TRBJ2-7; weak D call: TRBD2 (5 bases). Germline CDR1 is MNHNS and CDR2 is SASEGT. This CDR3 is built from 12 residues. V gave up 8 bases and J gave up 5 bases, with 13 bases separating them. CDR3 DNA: TGTGCCAGCGAGGGAGAGGGCCACGAGCAGTACTTC. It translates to CASEGEGHEQYF.

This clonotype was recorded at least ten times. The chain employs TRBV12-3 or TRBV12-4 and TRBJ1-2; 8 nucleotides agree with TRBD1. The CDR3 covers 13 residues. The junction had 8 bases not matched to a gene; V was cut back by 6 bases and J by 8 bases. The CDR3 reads CASSRDRGGGYTF. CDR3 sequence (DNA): TGTGCCAGCAGCAGAGACAGGGGTGGCGGCTACACCTTC.

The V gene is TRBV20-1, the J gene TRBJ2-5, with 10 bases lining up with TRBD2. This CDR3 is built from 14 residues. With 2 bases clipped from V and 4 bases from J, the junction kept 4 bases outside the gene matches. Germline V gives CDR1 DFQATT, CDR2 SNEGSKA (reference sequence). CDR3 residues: CSARRSGGAETQYF. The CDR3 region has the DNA TGCAGTGCTAGACGGAGCGGGGGGGCAGAGACCCAGTACTTC.

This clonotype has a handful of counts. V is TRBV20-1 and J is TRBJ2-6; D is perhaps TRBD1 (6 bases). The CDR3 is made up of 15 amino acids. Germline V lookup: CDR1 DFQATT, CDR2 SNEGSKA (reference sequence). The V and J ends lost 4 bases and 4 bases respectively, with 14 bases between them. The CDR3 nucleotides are TGCAGTGCTACACAGGGTCCAGCGGGGGCCAACGTCCTGACTTTC. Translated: CSATQGPAGANVLTF.

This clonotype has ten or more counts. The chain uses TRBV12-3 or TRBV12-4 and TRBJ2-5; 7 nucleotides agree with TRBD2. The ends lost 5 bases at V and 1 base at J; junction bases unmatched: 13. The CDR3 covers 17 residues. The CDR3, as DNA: TGTGCCAGCAGTCTTGGGAATGGGACTATGATCCAAGAGACCCAGTACTTC. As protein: CASSLGNGTMIQETQYF.

CDR3 nucleotide sequence: TGTGCCAGCAGCTTTCCACTAGGGAGCGGGGGCCAATCGAGTGAGCAGTTCTTC. As protein: CASSFPLGSGGQSSEQFF. The chain recombines TRBV11-2 with TRBJ2-1, with 8 bases matching TRBD2. CDR1 and CDR2 (germline): SGHAT, FQNNGV. Unmatched junction bases numbered 19, after V lost 3 bases and J lost 9 bases. CDR3 size: 18 residues.

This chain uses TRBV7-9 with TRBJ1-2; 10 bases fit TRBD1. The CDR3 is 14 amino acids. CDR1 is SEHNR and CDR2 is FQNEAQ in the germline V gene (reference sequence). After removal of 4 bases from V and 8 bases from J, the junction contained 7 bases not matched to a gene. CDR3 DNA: TGTGCCAGCAGCTCGTCCGGGACAGGGGACGGCTACACCTTC. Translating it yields CASSSSGTGDGYTF.

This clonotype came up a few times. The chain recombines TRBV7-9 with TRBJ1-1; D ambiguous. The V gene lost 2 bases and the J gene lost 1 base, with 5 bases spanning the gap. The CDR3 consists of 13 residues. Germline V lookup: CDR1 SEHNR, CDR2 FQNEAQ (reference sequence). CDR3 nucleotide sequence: TGTGCCAGCAGCTTATACGAGAACACTGAAGCTTTCTTT. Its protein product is CASSLYENTEAFF.

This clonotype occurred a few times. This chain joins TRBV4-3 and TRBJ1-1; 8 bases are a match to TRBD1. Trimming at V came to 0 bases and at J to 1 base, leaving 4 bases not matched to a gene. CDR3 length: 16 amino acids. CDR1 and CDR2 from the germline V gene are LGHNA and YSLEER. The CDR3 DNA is TGCGCCAGCAGCCAAGATGCGACAGGGGCGAACACTGAAGCTTTCTTT. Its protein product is CASSQDATGANTEAFF.

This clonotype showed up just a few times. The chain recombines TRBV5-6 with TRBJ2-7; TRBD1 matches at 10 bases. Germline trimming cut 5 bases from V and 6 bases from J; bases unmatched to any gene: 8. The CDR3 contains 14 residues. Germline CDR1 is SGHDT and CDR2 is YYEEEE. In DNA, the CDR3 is TGTGCCAGCAGTTATGGACAGGGGGTTAGCGAGCAGTACTTC. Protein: CASSYGQGVSEQYF.